This is a list of T cell receptor beta chains from one sample in a study of T cell responses to AZD1222 COVID-19 vaccine. The data were produced by immunoSEQ multiplex PCR, yet TCRdb's version contains in-frame clones alone and is incomplete. The table has roughly 180,000 clones, about 91% seen once. The specimen was peripheral blood, collected 28 days after the second AZD1222 dose. The receptor set was obtained from an adult who received the AZD1222 COVID-19 vaccine. Both conserved end residues are part of each CDR3. D genes are given only for firm matches. Not all rows give a size; the values are once, few, many and, for expanded clones, a class.

v_gene	d_gene	abundance	j_gene	CDR3aa	CDR3nt
TRBV9	-	once	TRBJ2-7	CASSVGGGGSDEQYF	TGTGCCAGCAGCGTAGGGGGAGGGGGTTCCGACGAGCAGTACTTC
TRBV7-2	TRBD2	-	TRBJ2-2	CASSLDIAGLTGELFF	TGTGCCAGCAGCTTAGATATAGCGGGACTCACCGGGGAGCTGTTTTTT
TRBV15	-	-	TRBJ2-2	CATSPGYGAGELFF	TGTGCCACCAGCCCAGGGTACGGGGCCGGGGAGCTGTTTTTT
TRBV4-3	-	-	TRBJ1-4	CASSQDQGSWEKLFF	TGCGCCAGCAGCCAAGATCAGGGGAGTTGGGAAAAACTGTTTTTT
TRBV30	-	-	TRBJ1-4	CAWSVHGSGNEKLFF	TGTGCCTGGAGTGTACACGGCAGCGGTAATGAAAAACTGTTTTTT
TRBV27	-	-	TRBJ1-2	CANRDLEERSARGYTF	TGTGCCAACAGGGATTTGGAGGAAAGAAGCGCGAGAGGCTACACCTTC
TRBV5-5	-	-	TRBJ1-6	CASSTRQGGNSPLHF	TGTGCCAGCAGCACTCGGCAAGGAGGGAATTCACCCCTCCACTTT
TRBV7-3	-	-	TRBJ2-1	CASSLLLTSYNEQFF	TGTGCCAGCAGCTTACTGCTAACTTCCTACAATGAGCAGTTCTTC
TRBV2	-	-	TRBJ2-5	CASSETGYKETQYF	TGTGCCAGCAGCGAGACAGGTTATAAAGAGACCCAGTACTTC
TRBV27	TRBD1	-	TRBJ1-4	CASSQSLLRTGVGEKLFF	TGTGCCAGCAGCCAAAGCCTCCTCCGTACAGGGGTGGGTGAAAAACTGTTTTTT
TRBV19	TRBD1	-	TRBJ2-7	CASSMGDRVYEQYF	TGTGCCAGTAGTATGGGAGACAGGGTGTACGAGCAGTACTTC
TRBV19	TRBD1	-	TRBJ1-2	CASSMDRTVYTF	TGTGCCAGTAGTATGGACAGGACCGTCTACACCTTC
TRBV4-1	-	-	TRBJ1-1	CASSPDSMNTEAFF	TGCGCCAGCAGCCCGGACAGCATGAACACTGAAGCTTTCTTT
TRBV19	-	-	TRBJ1-1	CASSIDRDTEAFF	TGTGCCAGTAGTATAGATCGGGACACTGAAGCTTTCTTT
TRBV7-2	-	-	TRBJ2-7	CASSLPSGYEQYF	TGTGCCAGCAGCCTACCGTCGGGTTACGAGCAGTACTTC
TRBV3-1/TRBV3-2	-	-	TRBJ2-5	CASTLAPLGTQYF	TGTGCCAGCACCCTCGCCCCATTGGGGACCCAGTACTTC
TRBV4-1	-	-	TRBJ1-4	CASSLTSGAANEKLFF	TGCGCCAGCAGCCTCACTTCGGGGGCGGCTAATGAAAAACTGTTTTTT
TRBV6-6	TRBD1	-	TRBJ2-3	CASTPGQARTDTQYF	TGTGCCAGCACCCCGGGACAGGCGCGCACAGATACGCAGTATTTT
TRBV4-3	-	once	TRBJ1-2	CASSQDGGGASSGYTF	TGCGCCAGCAGCCAAGATGGGGGCGGGGCCAGCTCTGGCTACACCTTC
TRBV4-1	TRBD2	-	TRBJ2-1	CASSQLAGFSYNEQFF	TGCGCCAGCAGCCAGCTAGCGGGATTCTCCTACAATGAGCAGTTCTTC
TRBV27	-	-	TRBJ2-5	CASSYKTGWVGETQYF	TGTGCCAGCAGTTATAAAACAGGATGGGTGGGAGAGACCCAGTACTTC
TRBV7-2	-	-	TRBJ2-3	CASRGTDTQYF	TGTGCCAGCAGGGGCACAGATACGCAGTATTTT
TRBV12-3/TRBV12-4	TRBD1	-	TRBJ1-1	CASRFTGGGEAFF	TGTGCCAGCAGATTCACAGGGGGAGGTGAAGCTTTCTTT
TRBV29-1	-	-	TRBJ1-2	CSVENDRDSYGYTF	TGCAGCGTTGAAAATGACAGAGACAGCTATGGCTACACCTTC
TRBV4-2	-	-	TRBJ2-7	CASSPPGLGIDEQYF	TGTGCCAGCAGCCCCCCGGGACTGGGCATCGACGAGCAGTACTTC
TRBV4-1	-	-	TRBJ1-4	CASSQAAFGEKLFF	TGCGCCAGCAGCCAAGCCGCTTTTGGGGAAAAACTGTTTTTT
TRBV18	-	once	TRBJ1-2	CASSPVESYGYTF	TGTGCCAGCTCACCAGTGGAAAGCTATGGCTACACCTTC
TRBV28	-	-	TRBJ1-5	CASTPYRGADQPQHF	TGTGCCAGCACCCCCTATCGGGGGGCCGATCAGCCCCAGCATTTT
TRBV28	-	-	TRBJ1-6	CASTYHSRIPLHF	TGTGCCAGCACCTACCATTCGCGTATACCCCTCCACTTT
TRBV3-1/TRBV3-2	-	-	TRBJ1-1	CASRPRSNTEAFF	TGTGCCAGCCGGCCTCGATCGAACACTGAAGCTTTCTTT
TRBV6-4	-	-	TRBJ1-6	CASRTDTWEHSPLHF	TGTGCCAGCAGGACGGACACCTGGGAGCATTCACCCCTCCACTTT
TRBV6-4	TRBD1	-	TRBJ1-6	CASTPTGQIRSPLHF	TGTGCCAGCACTCCGACAGGGCAGATTCGTTCACCCCTCCACTTT
TRBV2	-	-	TRBJ1-5	CASSDRASNQPQHF	TGTGCCAGCAGTGACCGGGCTAGCAATCAGCCCCAGCATTTT
TRBV20-1	-	-	TRBJ1-2	CSATSGYGYTF	TGCAGTGCCACCTCCGGTTATGGCTACACCTTC
TRBV5-1	TRBD1	-	TRBJ1-2	CATTEGQGNYGYTF	TGCGCCACTACAGAGGGACAGGGGAACTATGGCTACACCTTC
TRBV18	-	-	TRBJ2-1	CASSPGIIGSEQFF	TGTGCCAGCTCACCGGGCATTATAGGTAGTGAGCAGTTCTTC
TRBV30	TRBD2	-	TRBJ2-7	CAWAFGGARYEQYF	TGTGCCTGGGCCTTCGGGGGGGCCCGATACGAGCAGTACTTC
TRBV19	-	-	TRBJ1-6	CASSAEGGGHSPLHF	TGTGCCAGTAGTGCCGAAGGAGGGGGACATTCACCCCTCCACTTT
TRBV7-9	TRBD1	-	TRBJ1-5	CASSLTGISNQPQHF	TGTGCCAGCAGCCTGACAGGGATAAGCAATCAGCCCCAGCATTTT
TRBV24-1	TRBD2	-	TRBJ2-7	CATRLAGAYEQYF	TGTGCCACGAGGCTAGCGGGAGCCTACGAGCAGTACTTC
TRBV6-4	TRBD2	-	TRBJ2-6	CASSPSGVSGANVLTF	TGTGCCAGCAGTCCTAGCGGAGTCTCTGGGGCCAACGTCCTGACTTTC
TRBV10-1	-	-	TRBJ2-7	CASSVGEQYF	TGCGCCAGCAGTGTGGGGGAGCAGTACTTC
TRBV28	TRBD1	once	TRBJ2-7	CASSLPTGGYEQYF	TGTGCCAGCAGTTTACCAACAGGGGGCTACGAGCAGTACTTC
TRBV7-9	TRBD1	once	TRBJ1-6	CASSLAQTGARSPLHF	TGTGCCAGCAGCTTAGCGCAGACAGGGGCACGTTCACCCCTCCACTTT
TRBV3-1/TRBV3-2	-	once	TRBJ1-6	CASSQPPLMISPLHF	TGTGCCAGCAGCCAACCCCCGCTAATGATTTCACCCCTCCACTTT
TRBV28	-	-	TRBJ2-5	CASSLQETQYF	TGTGCCAGCAGTTTACAGGAGACCCAGTACTTC
TRBV18	-	-	TRBJ2-7	CASSPPGPGGQYF	TGTGCCAGCTCACCACCGGGACCTGGAGGGCAGTACTTC
TRBV2	TRBD1	-	TRBJ1-5	CASGDRGQPQHF	TGTGCCAGCGGGGACAGGGGTCAGCCCCAGCATTTT
TRBV28	-	-	TRBJ1-2	CASSLLGGADYGYTF	TGTGCCAGCAGTTTATTGGGGGGCGCGGACTATGGCTACACCTTC
TRBV7-2	-	-	TRBJ2-5	CASSPAAGQETQYF	TGTGCCAGCAGCCCCGCAGCGGGCCAAGAGACCCAGTACTTC
TRBV6-1	TRBD2	-	TRBJ2-3	CASSGLLAGGADTQYF	TGTGCCAGCAGTGGTTTGTTAGCGGGGGGTGCAGATACGCAGTATTTT
TRBV19	-	-	TRBJ1-2	CASSARANYGYTF	TGTGCCAGTAGCGCCAGGGCTAACTATGGCTACACCTTC
TRBV5-5	-	-	TRBJ1-1	CASSAMRAGGTEAFF	TGTGCCAGCAGCGCGATGCGAGCCGGCGGGACTGAAGCTTTCTTT
TRBV6-5	-	-	TRBJ1-1	CASRRWNTEAFF	TGTGCCAGCAGACGTTGGAACACTGAAGCTTTCTTT
TRBV6-2/TRBV6-3	TRBD1	-	TRBJ2-5	CASSYRDRELSETQYF	TGTGCCAGCAGTTACCGGGACAGGGAACTTTCAGAGACCCAGTACTTC
TRBV19	TRBD1	-	TRBJ1-5	CASSISGGGGGQPQHF	TGTGCCAGTAGTATATCGGGGGGAGGGGGCGGTCAGCCCCAGCATTTT
TRBV5-1	TRBD2	-	TRBJ2-3	CASSSSGGATDTQYF	TGCGCCAGCAGCTCTAGCGGGGGGGCCACAGATACGCAGTATTTT
TRBV11-2	-	few	TRBJ1-4	CASRASGVVGEKLFF	TGTGCCAGCAGGGCATCAGGGGTTGTTGGTGAAAAACTGTTTTTT
TRBV25-1	-	-	TRBJ1-2	CASSSRGGGPGYGYTF	TGTGCCAGCAGTTCCCGAGGTGGGGGGCCTGGCTATGGCTACACCTTC
TRBV12-3/TRBV12-4	TRBD1	-	TRBJ1-2	CASSQGTEGGYTF	TGTGCCAGCAGCCAAGGGACAGAGGGTGGCTACACCTTC